The present entry profiles one T cell receptor beta chain with its context. The primer mix had 60 Vbeta and 13 Jbeta primers. TCRdb's copy holds only in-frame clones and misses some; the assay was immunoSEQ multiplex PCR. The profile shows 170,000 or so clones, 84% of them singletons. The sample belongs to a study of cytomegalovirus exposure and HLA in healthy donors. The ends lost 4 bases at V and 3 bases at J; junction bases unmatched: 11. This CDR3 comprises 17 residues. The V gene's germline CDR1 is SGHVS and CDR2 FQNEAQ. J is TRBJ1-5 and V is TRBV7-8; 8 nucleotides line up with TRBD1. The receptor's source is a boy aged 2 to 10 in good health and CMV-seronegative. Sequencing input: PBMCs. CDR3 nucleotides: TGTGCCAGCAGCTCCCAGGGGGCATACGGAACCAATCAGCCCCAGCATTTT. Protein: CASSSQGAYGTNQPQHF.